This T cell receptor beta chain was sequenced during a study of cytomegalovirus exposure and HLA in healthy donors. Turning to the study itself: T cells numbering around 170 million yielded more than 95 million unique TCR beta sequences in an earlier analysis. Study results and caveats: Most TCR beta V segments were productive about 87% or about 30% of the time in an earlier analysis. Likely technical artifact: a cluster of highly shared sequence variants. In most subjects, TCR beta sequences reportedly gave accurate predictions of HLA-A and HLA-B alleles.

This CDR3 has 15 residues. The germline gives CDR1 MNHNY, CDR2 SVGAGI (reference sequence). V dropped 0 bases and J dropped 7 bases, with 13 bases sitting between them. This clone turned up a few times. Its specificity is not known. In the PCR, 60 Vbeta and 13 Jbeta primers were used. Produced via immunoSEQ multiplex PCR; TCRdb's table is partial and in-frame only. The sample shows 90,000 to 120,000 clones, 75% to 80% of them seen only once. Sequenced: PBMCs. The chain carries TRBV6-6 and TRBJ2-1, with a tentative D call TRBD2 (5 bases). The TCR sequence derives from a man in his fifties or sixties in good health and CMV-seropositive. The CDR3, as DNA: TGTGCCAGCAGTTACTCGAAAACTAGTTGGAATGAGCAGTTCTTC. Translating gives CASSYSKTSWNEQFF.